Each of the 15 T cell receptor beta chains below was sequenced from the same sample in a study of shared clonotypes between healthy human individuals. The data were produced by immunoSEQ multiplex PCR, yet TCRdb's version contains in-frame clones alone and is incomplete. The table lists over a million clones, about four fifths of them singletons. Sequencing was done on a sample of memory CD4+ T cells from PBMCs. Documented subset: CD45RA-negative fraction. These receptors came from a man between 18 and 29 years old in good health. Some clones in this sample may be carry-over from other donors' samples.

This chain's CDR3 is CASTPIQASGQETQYF. CDR3 bases: TGTGCCAGCACCCCAATTCAGGCTAGCGGGCAGGAGACCCAGTACTTC. The chain recombines TRBV5-4 with TRBJ2-5, with 8 bases aligning to TRBD2. The length of the CDR3 is 16 residues. The J segment lost 5 bases and the V segment lost 6 bases, leaving 15 bases of the junction unmatched. Germline V gives CDR1 SGHNT, CDR2 YYREEE (reference sequence).

CDR3 region: CASNLLGGTEAFF. CDR3 coding DNA: TGTGCCAGTAACCTACTCGGAGGCACTGAAGCTTTCTTT. The V gene is TRBV19, the J gene TRBJ1-1; unclear D gene. V lost 7 bases and J lost 4, with 13 bases in between. Germline V CDR1 and CDR2: LNHDA, SQIVND (reference sequence). CDR3 length: 13 amino acids.

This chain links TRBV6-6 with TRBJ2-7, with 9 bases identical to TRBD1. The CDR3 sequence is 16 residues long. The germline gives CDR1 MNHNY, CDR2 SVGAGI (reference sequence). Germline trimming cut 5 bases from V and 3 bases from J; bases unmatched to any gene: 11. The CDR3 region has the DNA TGTGCCAGCAGTCAACTTAGGCCGGGACAGGGCTACGAGCAGTACTTC. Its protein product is CASSQLRPGQGYEQYF.

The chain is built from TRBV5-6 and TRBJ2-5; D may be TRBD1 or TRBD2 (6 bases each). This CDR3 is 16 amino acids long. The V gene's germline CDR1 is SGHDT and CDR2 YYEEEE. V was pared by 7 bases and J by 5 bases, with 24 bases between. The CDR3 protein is CASAARGGHGLETQYF. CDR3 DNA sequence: TGTGCCAGCGCGGCCCGTGGGGGGCATGGTCTTGAGACCCAGTACTTC.

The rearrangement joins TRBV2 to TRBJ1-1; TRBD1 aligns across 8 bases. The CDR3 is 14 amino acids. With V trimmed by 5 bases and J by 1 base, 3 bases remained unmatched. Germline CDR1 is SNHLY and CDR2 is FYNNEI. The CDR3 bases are TGTGCCAGCAGTACCGGGACAGGGAACACTGAAGCTTTCTTT. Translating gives CASSTGTGNTEAFF.

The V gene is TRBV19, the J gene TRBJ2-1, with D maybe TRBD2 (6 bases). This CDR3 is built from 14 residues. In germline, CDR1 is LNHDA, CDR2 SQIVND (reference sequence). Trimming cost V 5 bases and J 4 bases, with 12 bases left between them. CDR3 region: CASSFERAYNEQFF. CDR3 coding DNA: TGTGCCAGTAGTTTCGAGCGGGCATACAATGAGCAGTTCTTC.

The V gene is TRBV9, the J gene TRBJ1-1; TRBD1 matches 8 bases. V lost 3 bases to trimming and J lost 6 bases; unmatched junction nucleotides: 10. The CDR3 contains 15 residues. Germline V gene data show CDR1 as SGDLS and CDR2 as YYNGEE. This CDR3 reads CASSARQGMGAEAFF. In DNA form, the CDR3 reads TGTGCCAGCAGCGCCAGACAGGGGATGGGCGCTGAAGCTTTCTTT.

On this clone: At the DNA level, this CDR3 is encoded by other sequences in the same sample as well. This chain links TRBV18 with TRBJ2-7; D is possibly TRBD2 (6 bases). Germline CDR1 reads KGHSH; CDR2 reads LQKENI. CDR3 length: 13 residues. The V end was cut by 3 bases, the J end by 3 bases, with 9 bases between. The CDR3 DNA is TGTGCCAGCTCACCGGGACTCCTCTACGAGCAGTACTTC. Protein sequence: CASSPGLLYEQYF. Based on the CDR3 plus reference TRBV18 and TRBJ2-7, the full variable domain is NAGVMQNPRHLVRRRGQEARLRCSPMKGHSHVYWYRQLPEEGLKFMVYLQKENIIDESGMPKERFSAEFPKEGPSILRIQQVVRGDSAAYFCASSPGLLYEQYFGPGTRLTVT.

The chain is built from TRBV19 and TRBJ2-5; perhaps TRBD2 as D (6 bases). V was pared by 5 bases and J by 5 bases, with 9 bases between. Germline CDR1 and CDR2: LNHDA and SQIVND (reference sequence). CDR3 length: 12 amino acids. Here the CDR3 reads CASSGDSETQYF. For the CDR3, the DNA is TGTGCCAGTAGTGGGGACTCGGAGACCCAGTACTTC.

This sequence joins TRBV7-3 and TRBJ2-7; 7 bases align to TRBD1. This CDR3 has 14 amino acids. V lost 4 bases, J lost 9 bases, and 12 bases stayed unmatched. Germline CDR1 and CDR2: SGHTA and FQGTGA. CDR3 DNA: TGTGCCAGCAGCTCACAGGGGTCGAAAGGGGCGCAGTACTTC. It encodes CASSSQGSKGAQYF.

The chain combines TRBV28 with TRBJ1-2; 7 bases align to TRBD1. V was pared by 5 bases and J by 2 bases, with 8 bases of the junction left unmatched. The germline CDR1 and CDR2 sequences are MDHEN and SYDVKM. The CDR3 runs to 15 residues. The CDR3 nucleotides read TGTGCCAGCAGTCTTGCAGACAGGGCCAACTATGGCTACACCTTC. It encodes CASSLADRANYGYTF.

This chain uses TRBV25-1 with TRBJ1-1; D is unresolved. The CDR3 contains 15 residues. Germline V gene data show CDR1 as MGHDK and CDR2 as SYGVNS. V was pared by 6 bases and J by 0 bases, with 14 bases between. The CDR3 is CASSPARPLNTEAFF. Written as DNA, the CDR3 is TGTGCCAGCAGCCCCGCGCGGCCCTTGAACACTGAAGCTTTCTTT.

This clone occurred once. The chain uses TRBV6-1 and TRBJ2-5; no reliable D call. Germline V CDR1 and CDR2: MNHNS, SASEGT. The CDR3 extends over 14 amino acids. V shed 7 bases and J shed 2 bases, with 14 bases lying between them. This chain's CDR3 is CASTHDKTQETQYF. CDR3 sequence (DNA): TGTGCCAGCACCCATGACAAGACACAAGAGACCCAGTACTTC.

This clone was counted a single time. CDR3 sequence (DNA): TGTGCCAGCAGCGTAACCCCCTCGAGCGAGCAGTACTTC. It yields the protein CASSVTPSSEQYF. V and J are TRBV9 and TRBJ2-7; no clear D. This CDR3 contains 13 residues. Germline CDR1 reads SGDLS; CDR2 reads YYNGEE. Trimming cost V 1 base and J 6 bases, with 11 bases left between them.

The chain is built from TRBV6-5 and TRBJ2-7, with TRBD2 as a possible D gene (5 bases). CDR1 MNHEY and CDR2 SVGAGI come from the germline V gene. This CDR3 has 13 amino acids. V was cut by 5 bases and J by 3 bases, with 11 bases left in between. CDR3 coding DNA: TGTGCCAGCAGTCCAAACCGGGGCTACGAGCAGTACTTC. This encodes CASSPNRGYEQYF.